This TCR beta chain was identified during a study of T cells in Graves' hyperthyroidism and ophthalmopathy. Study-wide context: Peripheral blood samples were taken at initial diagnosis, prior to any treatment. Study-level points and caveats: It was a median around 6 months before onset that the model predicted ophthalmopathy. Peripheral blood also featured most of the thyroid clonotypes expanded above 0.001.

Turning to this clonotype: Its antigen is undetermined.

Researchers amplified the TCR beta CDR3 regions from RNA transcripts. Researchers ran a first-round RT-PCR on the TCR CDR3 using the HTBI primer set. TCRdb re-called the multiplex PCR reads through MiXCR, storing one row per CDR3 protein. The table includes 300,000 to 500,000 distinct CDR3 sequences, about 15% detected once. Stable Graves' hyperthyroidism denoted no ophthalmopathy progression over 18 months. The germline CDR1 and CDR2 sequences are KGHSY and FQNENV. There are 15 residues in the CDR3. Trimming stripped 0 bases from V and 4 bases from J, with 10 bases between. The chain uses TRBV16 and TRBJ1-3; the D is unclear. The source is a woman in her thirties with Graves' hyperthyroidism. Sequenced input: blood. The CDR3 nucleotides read TGTGCCAGCAGCCAATCTGGAGGGTTCGGAAACACCATATATTTT. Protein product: CASSQSGGFGNTIYF.